This is a list of T cell receptor beta chains from one sample in a study of shared clonotypes between healthy human individuals. TCRdb's table, derived via immunoSEQ multiplex PCR, lists solely in-frame clones and lacks some. The data show 550,000 to 850,000 clones, under 80% seen once. Sequences were obtained from memory CD4+ T cells sorted from blood. These receptors were collected from a woman in her thirties in good health. The CDR3 runs from the conserved cysteine through the conserved F or W. The order of the fields is D gene, J gene, clone size, V gene, CDR3 protein, CDR3 DNA. D genes are given only for firm matches. Clone size, where shown, is once, few, many, or a class for clones that have expanded.

>TRBD2|TRBJ2-2|.|TRBV7-6
CASSFGLAGGSGELFF
TGTGCCAGCAGCTTCGGACTAGCGGGAGGTTCCGGGGAGCTGTTTTTT
>TRBD1|TRBJ1-3|.|TRBV30
CAWSRDRIPGSGNTIYF
TGTGCCTGGAGCCGGGACAGGATCCCAGGGTCTGGAAACACCATATATTTT
>TRBD2|TRBJ2-7|.|TRBV6-1
CASSGSGDYEQYF
TGTGCCAGCAGTGGAAGCGGGGACTACGAGCAGTACTTC
>TRBD1|TRBJ1-2|.|TRBV5-1
CASSSGVQGYGYTF
TGCGCCAGCAGCTCGGGGGTACAGGGGTATGGCTACACCTTC
>.|TRBJ1-5|few|TRBV25-1
CASSGAGPRNQPQHF
TGTGCCAGCAGTGGCGCCGGGCCGCGCAATCAGCCCCAGCATTTT
>.|TRBJ2-7|.|TRBV6-5
CATANLAYGEQYF
TGTGCCACCGCGAACCTAGCCTACGGCGAGCAGTACTTC
>.|TRBJ1-2|few|TRBV19
CASSTPAGPNYGYTF
TGTGCCAGTAGTACCCCTGCAGGGCCGAACTATGGCTACACCTTC
>.|TRBJ1-5|.|TRBV6-1
CASSASGTEMPQHF
TGTGCCAGCAGTGCGTCCGGGACGGAGATGCCCCAGCATTTT
>.|TRBJ2-7|.|TRBV10-1
CASSEWGTYEQYF
TGCGCCAGCAGTGAGTGGGGAACCTACGAGCAGTACTTC
>.|TRBJ2-2|once|TRBV10-1
CASSESGGLLNTGELFF
TGCGCCAGCAGTGAGTCAGGCGGCCTCTTGAACACCGGGGAGCTGTTTTTT
>.|TRBJ2-7|.|TRBV18
CASSPGSSYEQYF
TGTGCCAGCTCACCAGGCAGTTCCTACGAGCAGTACTTC
>.|TRBJ2-2|.|TRBV6-4
CASSAGSTGELFF
TGTGCCAGCAGTGCAGGGTCCACCGGGGAGCTGTTTTTT
>.|TRBJ1-6|.|TRBV27
CASSLSGPMSSPLHF
TGTGCCAGCAGTTTATCGGGGCCCATGAGTTCACCCCTCCACTTT
>TRBD1|TRBJ2-1|.|TRBV2
CASSEWTGDNEQFF
TGTGCCAGCAGTGAATGGACAGGGGACAATGAGCAGTTCTTC
>TRBD1|TRBJ2-6|few|TRBV19
CATETDGTGGYGANVLTF
TGTGCCACCGAAACCGACGGGACAGGGGGATATGGGGCCAACGTCCTGACTTTC
>.|TRBJ2-2|once|TRBV11-2
CASSLVPGATGELFF
TGTGCCAGCAGCTTAGTGCCGGGGGCAACCGGGGAGCTGTTTTTT
>.|TRBJ2-3|.|TRBV6-1
CASMSSGRTDTQYF
TGTGCCAGCATGTCATCCGGGCGCACAGATACGCAGTATTTT
>TRBD1|TRBJ2-1|.|TRBV19
CASSRQGINEQFF
TGTGCCAGTAGCAGACAGGGGATCAATGAGCAGTTCTTC
>.|TRBJ1-3|.|TRBV7-9
CASSFPISSSGNTIYF
TGTGCCAGCAGCTTTCCAATCTCCAGCTCTGGAAACACCATATATTTT
>TRBD2|TRBJ2-1|.|TRBV11-2
CASSLVGGAYNEQFF
TGTGCCAGCAGCTTAGTCGGGGGGGCCTACAATGAGCAGTTCTTC
>.|TRBJ2-3|many|TRBV5-6
CASTRGPASGTDTQYF
TGTGCCAGCACCCGGGGCCCGGCTAGCGGCACAGATACGCAGTATTTT
>.|TRBJ1-5|.|TRBV6-5
CASSQTRGPQPQHF
TGTGCCAGCAGCCAAACCAGAGGTCCCCAGCCCCAGCATTTT